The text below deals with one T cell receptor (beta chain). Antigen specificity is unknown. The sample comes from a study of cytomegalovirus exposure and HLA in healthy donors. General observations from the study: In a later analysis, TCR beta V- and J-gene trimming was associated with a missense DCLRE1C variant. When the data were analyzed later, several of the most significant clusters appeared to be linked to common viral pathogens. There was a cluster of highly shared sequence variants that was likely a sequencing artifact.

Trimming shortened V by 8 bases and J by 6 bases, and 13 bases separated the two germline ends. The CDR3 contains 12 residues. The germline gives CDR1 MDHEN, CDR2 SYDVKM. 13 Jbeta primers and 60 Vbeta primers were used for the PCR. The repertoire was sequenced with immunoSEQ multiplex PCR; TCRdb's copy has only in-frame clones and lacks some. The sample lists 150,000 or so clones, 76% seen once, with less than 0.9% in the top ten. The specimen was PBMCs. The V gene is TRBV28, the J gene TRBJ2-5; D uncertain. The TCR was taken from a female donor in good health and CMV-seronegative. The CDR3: CASESSGQTQYF. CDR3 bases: TGTGCCAGCGAGTCCTCCGGTCAGACCCAGTACTTC.